The rows below give T cell receptor beta chains drawn from one sample of a study of blood T cell repertoires in COVID-19. TCRdb's table, derived via immunoSEQ multiplex PCR, lists solely in-frame clones and lacks some. The sample includes under 250,000 clones, 70% to 90% of them seen just once. The sequenced material came from peripheral blood. Receptors were obtained from a woman between 65 and 79 years old with active or convalescent COVID-19. Both conserved end residues are trimmed from each CDR3.

TRBV12-5	TRBJ1-5	ASGPRDQPQH
TRBV7-9	TRBJ1-2	ASSSGTGSFGYT
TRBV7-9	TRBJ1-2	ASSLDMGLGYT
TRBV10-2	TRBJ2-7	ASSETEGLSYEQY
TRBV5-6	TRBJ2-3	ASSLGLAEDTQY
TRBV5-1	TRBJ2-1	ASSLVAGRNEQF
TRBV5-6	TRBJ2-7	ASSLRGEQY
TRBV2	TRBJ2-7	ASKEERVYEQY
TRBV5-1	TRBJ2-5	ASSLGYRGQETQY
TRBV19	TRBJ1-4	ASSIEGTGNEKLF
TRBV20-1	TRBJ1-6	SARRSRTLH
TRBV9	TRBJ2-7	ASSGGQGPYEQY
TRBV18	TRBJ2-1	ASSPRTDSSYNEQF
TRBV3-1/TRBV3-2	TRBJ1-1	ATTGAENTEAF
TRBV7-2	TRBJ2-7	ASSLFSGGAYEQY
TRBV7-2	TRBJ1-5	ASSFTGGASQPQH
TRBV18	TRBJ1-2	ASSPLEGARYGYT
TRBV3-1/TRBV3-2	TRBJ1-3	ASSHGISGNTIY
TRBV24-1	TRBJ1-5	ATSDEGQPAGQPQH
TRBV7-2	TRBJ1-3	ASSGGGGPGNTIY
TRBV6-5	TRBJ2-3	ASGGRGADTQY
TRBV6-5	TRBJ1-6	ASNPPGTDDSPLH
TRBV18	TRBJ1-2	ASSPRQNYGYT
TRBV5-1	TRBJ2-3	ASSPGTGIVDTQY
TRBV11-2	TRBJ2-1	ASSFRAGATYNEQF
TRBV18	TRBJ2-7	ASSPRKGGMNEQY
TRBV5-6	TRBJ1-6	ASSLEVGGPYNSPLH
TRBV3-1/TRBV3-2	TRBJ1-3	ASSQSGLSGNTIY
TRBV18	TRBJ1-1	ASSPPGRGTAEAF
TRBV15	TRBJ2-7	ATSRSGAGGAWEQY
TRBV6-1	TRBJ2-2	ASSEAVQITGELF
TRBV18	TRBJ2-7	ASSPRTTGQYEQY
TRBV5-4	TRBJ2-5	ASSLGAGSQETQY
TRBV6-6	TRBJ2-2	ASSRPPLAGSQDTGELF
TRBV6-6	TRBJ2-3	ASSYPLAGRTDTQY
TRBV5-1	TRBJ2-2	ASSRTQPNTGELF
TRBV3-1/TRBV3-2	TRBJ1-2	ASSLGTNNYGYT
TRBV5-4	TRBJ2-5	ASSFSLNPTETQY
TRBV5-1	TRBJ1-3	ASSGTGSGNTIY
TRBV5-1	TRBJ2-3	ASSLASDTQY
TRBV24-1	TRBJ2-5	ATSDLGRETQY
TRBV7-9	TRBJ1-1	ASSPRTEAF
TRBV5-1	TRBJ1-1	ASSPDGVNTEAF
TRBV7-6	TRBJ2-7	ASSLAGQPTYEQY
TRBV2	TRBJ1-6	ASHPTISNSPLH
TRBV3-1/TRBV3-2	TRBJ1-5	ASSQGQGGYQPQH
TRBV19	TRBJ1-1	ASNSQGVTEAF
TRBV19	TRBJ2-5	ASSPGSETQY
TRBV29-1	TRBJ2-5	SVVSGGETQY
TRBV19	TRBJ2-4	ASKKDSSGAKNIQY
TRBV3-1/TRBV3-2	TRBJ1-6	ASSQHSRRGSYNSPLH
TRBV4-3	TRBJ1-4	ASSQDHLDLKLF
TRBV7-6	TRBJ1-2	ASSSQKGGIYGYT
TRBV24-1	TRBJ2-3	ATSDRADNIGTTQY
TRBV4-3	TRBJ2-2	ASSQTLQGSGELF
TRBV6-2/TRBV6-3	TRBJ1-2	ASSVAGSYGYT
TRBV25-1	TRBJ2-7	ASQTGGRKQY
TRBV7-2	TRBJ1-1	ASSLIEWAF
TRBV19	TRBJ2-7	ASSGQLLAEQY
TRBV7-3	TRBJ1-6	ASSLRGNNSPLH